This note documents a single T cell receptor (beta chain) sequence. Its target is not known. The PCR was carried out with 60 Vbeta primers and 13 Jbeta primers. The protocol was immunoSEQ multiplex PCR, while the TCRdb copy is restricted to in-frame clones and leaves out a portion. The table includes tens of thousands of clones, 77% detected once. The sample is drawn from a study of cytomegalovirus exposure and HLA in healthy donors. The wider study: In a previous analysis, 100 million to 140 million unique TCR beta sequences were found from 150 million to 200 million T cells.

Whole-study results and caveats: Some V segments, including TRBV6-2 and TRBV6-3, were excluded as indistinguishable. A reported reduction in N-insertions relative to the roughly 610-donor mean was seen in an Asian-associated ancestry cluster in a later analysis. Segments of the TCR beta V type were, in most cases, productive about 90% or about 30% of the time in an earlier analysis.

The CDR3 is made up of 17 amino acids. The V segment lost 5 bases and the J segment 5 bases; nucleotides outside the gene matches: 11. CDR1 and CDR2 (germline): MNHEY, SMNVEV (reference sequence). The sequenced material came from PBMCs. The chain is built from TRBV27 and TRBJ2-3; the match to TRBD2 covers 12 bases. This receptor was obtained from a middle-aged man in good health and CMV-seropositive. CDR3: CASSPFGLAGLGDTQYF. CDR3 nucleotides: TGTGCCAGCAGTCCCTTCGGACTAGCGGGGCTAGGAGATACGCAGTATTTT.